The source of this TCR beta chain is a study of cytomegalovirus exposure and HLA in healthy donors. Regarding the study as a whole: Associated with cytomegalovirus, according to the listing, were about 160 TCR beta chains. Reports indicate that TCR beta sequences accurately predicted the HLA-A and HLA-B alleles of most subjects. A few chains linked to CMV were shown in vitro to be specific for CMV antigens. Approximately 17,000 TCR beta sequences were associated with HLA alleles at 0.05 false discovery rate in a later analysis.

Concerning this clone itself: Its target is not known.

The study ran its PCR with 60 Vbeta and 13 Jbeta primers. Generated by immunoSEQ multiplex PCR, the TCRdb table keeps only in-frame clones and is missing some. The sample contains 160,000 or so clones, roughly 76% of which appear only once. V was pared by 1 base and J by 7 bases, with 13 bases between. There are 14 residues in the CDR3. CDR1 is SEHNR and CDR2 is FQNEAQ in the germline V gene (reference sequence). What was sequenced was PBMCs. The V call is TRBV7-9, the J call TRBJ2-5; D possibly corresponds to TRBD2 (5 bases). The source of this sequence is a young woman in good health and CMV-seropositive. The CDR3 is CASSLVFGMGTQYF. The CDR3 DNA sequence: TGTGCCAGCAGCTTAGTCTTCGGGATGGGGACCCAGTACTTC.